Below, 16 T cell receptor beta chains from the same sample are listed, as sequenced in a study. MiXCR was run by TCRdb on the 5' RACE reads, yielding one entry per CDR3 protein. The data contain about 8,600 distinct CDR3 sequences, approximately 16% of them seen just once; the ten biggest clones take up roughly 3.4%. The sequencing sample was made of memory CD4+ T cells sorted from blood. Sample subset: memory CD4+ T cells, CD4+CD45RO+CD25-. The receptors here all came from a female donor with breast cancer.

Ten or more counts support this clonotype. The V call is TRBV20-1, the J call TRBJ2-3, with 7 bases aligning to TRBD2. CDR3 length equals 17 residues. In germline, CDR1 is DFQATT, CDR2 SNEGSKA (reference sequence). J gave up 1 base and V 0 bases, and 10 bases lay outside the gene matches. CDR3 in DNA: TGCAGTGCTAGAGATCTCCGGGGAGGGCAGGGCACAGATACGCAGTATTTT. Protein sequence: CSARDLRGGQGTDTQYF.

V gene TRBV20-1 combines with J gene TRBJ2-3, with 10 bases lining up with TRBD2. The CDR3 loop spans 13 amino acids. Trimming took 6 bases from V and 5 from J; bases not matched to a gene: 5. Looked up from germline, CDR1 is DFQATT and CDR2 is SNEGSKA (reference sequence). In DNA, the CDR3 is TGCAGTGCCCCACTAGCGGGATTAGATACGCAGTATTTT. The encoded protein is CSAPLAGLDTQYF.

A remark on this clonotype: A single base separates this from a much larger clone, so it may be a read error. The conserved phenylalanine or tryptophan is not found at the CDR3 terminus, so this likely reflects a read error. The CDR3 spells CAISVTEDTEAFL. Written as DNA, the CDR3 is TGTGCCATCAGTGTAACGGAGGACACTGAAGCTTTCCTT. This chain connects TRBV10-3 to TRBJ1-1; D remains unclear. CDR1 is ENHRY, CDR2 SYGVKD, per germline. The germline V and J ends were trimmed by 4 bases and 3 bases, with 9 bases remaining between them. The CDR3 contains 13 residues.

This clonotype was counted many times. The rearrangement joins TRBV24-1 to TRBJ2-5, with unresolved D. V lost 3 bases and J lost 5, with 6 bases in between. This CDR3 comprises 12 residues. CDR1 and CDR2 from the germline V gene are KGHDR and SFDVKD. CDR3 sequence (DNA): TGTGCCACCAGTGATGGAGTGGAGACCCAGTACTTC. Translating gives CATSDGVETQYF.

In its sample, this clonotype ranks as medium-sized. The CDR3 DNA follows: TGTGCCAGCAGCTTAGGACAGGGTCCAGGGGTTAAGCAGTTCTTC. As protein: CASSLGQGPGVKQFF. The chain joins TRBV7-8 to TRBJ2-1, with TRBD1 matching 7 bases. Germline V gene lookup returns CDR1 SGHVS and CDR2 FQNEAQ. This CDR3 spans 15 amino acids. Trimming cost V 1 base and J 11 bases; bases outside gene matches: 11.

Judged by abundance, this clonotype is medium-sized. This rearrangement joins TRBV5-1 to TRBJ2-7; D gene uncertain. Trimming cost V 4 bases and J 8 bases, with 22 bases left between them. This CDR3 is 15 amino acids long. Per germline, CDR1 SGHRS and CDR2 YFSETQ. The CDR3 loop reads CASSPPGAESVKQYF. CDR3 DNA sequence: TGCGCCAGCAGCCCCCCTGGTGCGGAGTCCGTCAAGCAGTACTTC.

This chain uses TRBV6-5 with TRBJ1-1; TRBD1 aligns across 7 bases. V lost 6 bases, J lost 1 base, and 2 bases stayed unmatched. CDR3 size: 13 residues. The germline V gene has CDR1 MNHEY and CDR2 SVGAGI. CDR3 amino acids: CASRGTENTEAFF. As DNA, the CDR3 is TGTGCCAGCAGGGGGACAGAGAACACTGAAGCTTTCTTT.

This clonotype is medium-sized. The rearrangement joins TRBV20-1 to TRBJ1-2; 8 nucleotides line up with TRBD1. CDR3 length: 13 amino acids. V shed 5 bases, J shed 4 bases, and the junction held 6 bases outside the gene matches. Germline values: CDR1 DFQATT, CDR2 SNEGSKA (reference sequence). This chain's CDR3 is CSAGQGLLYGYTF. The CDR3 DNA follows: TGCAGTGCTGGACAGGGACTACTCTATGGCTACACCTTC.

By share, this clonotype ranks as medium-sized. This sequence joins TRBV12-3 or TRBV12-4 and TRBJ2-3; 10 bases agree with TRBD2. Unmatched junction bases numbered 14, after V lost 3 bases and J lost 2 bases. The CDR3 is 19 residues long. CDR3 protein: CASSLDGVRTSGFTDTQYF. DNA of the CDR3: TGTGCCAGCAGTTTGGATGGAGTACGGACTAGCGGCTTCACAGATACGCAGTATTTT.

The table lists this clonotype with many counts. V and J are TRBV5-1 and TRBJ2-2, with D possibly being TRBD1 (6 bases). The germline V gene encodes CDR1 SGHRS and CDR2 YFSETQ. With 3 bases removed from V and 0 bases from J, the gap between germline ends came to 6 bases. CDR3 length: 14 amino acids. The CDR3 coding sequence is TGCGCCAGCAGCTGGACAGCGAACACCGGGGAGCTGTTTTTT. Protein: CASSWTANTGELFF.

This clonotype is medium-sized (0.01 to 0.1%) by share. The chain has TRBV7-3 and TRBJ1-1; D unresolved. The CDR3 runs to 13 residues. V dropped 6 bases and J dropped 2 bases, with 10 bases sitting between them. Germline CDR1 reads SGHTA; CDR2 reads FQGTGA. The CDR3 coding sequence is TGTGCCAGCAGGGTACAAAAAAACACTGAAGCTTTCTTT. Its translation: CASRVQKNTEAFF.

Notes on this clonotype: At one boundary the junction diverges from the germline segment, which might be a read error. The chain recombines TRBV5-1 with TRBJ1-2, with 12 bases fitting TRBD1. This CDR3 comprises 17 residues. Germline loops: CDR1 SGHRS, CDR2 YFSETQ. CDR3 in DNA: TGCGCCAGCAGCACCGGGACAGGGGGCAATATTAACTATGGCTACATCTTC. It specifies CASSTGTGGNINYGYIF.

This clonotype is labeled medium-sized. The chain combines TRBV5-1 with TRBJ1-1; 8 bases fit TRBD1. V lost 4 bases to trimming and J lost 2 bases; unmatched junction nucleotides: 4. The CDR3 covers 14 residues. The germline CDR1 and CDR2 sequences are SGHRS and YFSETQ. CDR3 DNA sequence: TGCGCCAGCAGCACGGGACAGGCAAACACTGAAGCTTTCTTT. As protein: CASSTGQANTEAFF.

This clonotype has only one observation. In this CDR3 the conserved last residue, phenylalanine or tryptophan, is missing, so a read error is likely. The V and J genes are TRBV7-2 and TRBJ2-1, with D tentatively TRBD2 (5 bases). This CDR3 has 12 amino acids. CDR1 is SGHTA, CDR2 FQGNSA, per germline. V lost 7 bases to trimming and J lost 8 bases, with 12 bases between them. For the CDR3, the DNA is TGTGCCAGCAACCAGTGGGGAGATGAGCAGTTCTGC. The encoded protein is CASNQWGDEQFC.

This clonotype is labeled as medium-sized. V gene TRBV5-1 combines with J gene TRBJ2-1; D is possibly TRBD1 (6 bases). V lost 2 bases and J lost 1, with 16 bases in between. Germline V gene lookup returns CDR1 SGHRS and CDR2 YFSETQ. This CDR3 is built from 17 residues. Here the CDR3 reads CASSFSSRGSSYNEQFF. CDR3 sequence (DNA): TGCGCCAGCAGCTTTTCCTCCAGGGGCAGTTCCTACAATGAGCAGTTCTTC.

In its sample, this clonotype is medium-sized. The chain combines TRBV5-1 with TRBJ2-5; D not resolved. Germline V gives CDR1 SGHRS, CDR2 YFSETQ. The CDR3 has 13 residues. The germline V and J ends were trimmed by 0 bases and 5 bases, with 8 bases remaining between them. The DNA for the CDR3 is TGCGCCAGCAGCTTGGAAGGGAAGGAGACCCAGTACTTC. Amino acid sequence: CASSLEGKETQYF.